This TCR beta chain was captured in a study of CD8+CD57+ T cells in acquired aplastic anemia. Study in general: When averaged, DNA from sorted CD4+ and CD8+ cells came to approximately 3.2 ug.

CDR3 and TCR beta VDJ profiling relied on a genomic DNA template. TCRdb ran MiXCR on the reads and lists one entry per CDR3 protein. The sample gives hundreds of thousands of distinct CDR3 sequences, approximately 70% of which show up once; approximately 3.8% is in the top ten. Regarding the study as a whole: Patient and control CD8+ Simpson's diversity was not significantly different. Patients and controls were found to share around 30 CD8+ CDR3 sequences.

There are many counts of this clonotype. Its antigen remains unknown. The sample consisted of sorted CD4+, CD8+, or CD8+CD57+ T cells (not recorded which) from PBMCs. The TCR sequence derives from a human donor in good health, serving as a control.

CDR3 region: CASSGRAKNIQYF. The CDR3 DNA sequence: TGTGCCAGCTCGGGACGAGCCAAAAACATTCAGTACTTC. The chain combines TRBV7-2 with TRBJ2-4, with D perhaps TRBD1 or TRBD2 (5 bases each). CDR1 and CDR2 from the germline V gene are SGHTA and FQGNSA. The ends were cut back, 8 bases at V and 0 bases at J, with 8 bases in the middle. The CDR3 runs 13 residues. The variable domain in full, completed from reference TRBV7-2 and TRBJ2-4, reads GAGVSQSPSNKVTEKGKDVELRCDPISGHTALYWYRQSLGQGLEFLIYFQGNSAPDKSGLPSDRFSAERTGGSVSTLTIQRTQQEDSAVYLCASSGRAKNIQYFGAGTRLSVL.